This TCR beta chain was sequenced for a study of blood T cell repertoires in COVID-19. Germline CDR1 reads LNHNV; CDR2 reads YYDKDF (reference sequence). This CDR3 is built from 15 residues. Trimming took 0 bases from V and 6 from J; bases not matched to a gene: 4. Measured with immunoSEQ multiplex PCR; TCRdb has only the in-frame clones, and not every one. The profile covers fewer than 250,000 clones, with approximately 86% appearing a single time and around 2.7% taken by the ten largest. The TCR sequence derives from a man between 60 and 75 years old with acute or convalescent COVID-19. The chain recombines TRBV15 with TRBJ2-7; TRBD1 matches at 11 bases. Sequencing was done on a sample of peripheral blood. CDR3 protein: CATSRDRDRGVEQYF. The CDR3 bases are TGTGCCACCAGCAGAGACCGGGACAGGGGGGTCGAGCAGTACTTC. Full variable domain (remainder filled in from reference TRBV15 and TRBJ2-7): DAMVIQNPRYQVTQFGKPVTLSCSQTLNHNVMYWYQQKSSQAPKLLFHYYDKDFNNEADTPDNFQSRRPNTSFCFLDIRSPGLGDTAMYLCATSRDRDRGVEQYFGPGTRLTVT.